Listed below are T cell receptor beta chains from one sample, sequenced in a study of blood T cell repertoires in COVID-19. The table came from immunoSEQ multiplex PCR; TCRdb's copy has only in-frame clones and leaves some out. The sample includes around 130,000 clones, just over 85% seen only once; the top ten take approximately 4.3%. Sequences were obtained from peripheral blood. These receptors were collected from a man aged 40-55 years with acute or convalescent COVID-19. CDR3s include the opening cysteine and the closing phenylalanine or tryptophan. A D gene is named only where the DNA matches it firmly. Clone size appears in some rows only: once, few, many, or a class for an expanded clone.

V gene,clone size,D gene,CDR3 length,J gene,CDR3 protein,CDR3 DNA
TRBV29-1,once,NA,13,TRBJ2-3,CSVGRETPDTQYF,TGCAGCGTTGGACGGGAGACTCCAGATACGCAGTATTTT
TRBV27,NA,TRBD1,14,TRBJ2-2,CASKRDRGTGELFF,TGTGCCAGCAAGCGGGACAGGGGGACCGGGGAGCTGTTTTTT
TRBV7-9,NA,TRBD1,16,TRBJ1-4,CASSPSGQATNEKLFF,TGTGCCAGCAGCCCATCCGGACAGGCAACTAATGAAAAACTGTTTTTT
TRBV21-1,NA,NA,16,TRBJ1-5,CASEAGESAFNQPQHF,TGTGCCAGTGAGGCAGGGGAGTCGGCTTTTAATCAGCCCCAGCATTTT
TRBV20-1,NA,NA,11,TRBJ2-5,CSALLGETQYF,TGCAGTGCACTACTAGGAGAGACCCAGTACTTC
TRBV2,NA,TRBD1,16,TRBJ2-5,CASTNAPYRGQESQYF,TGTGCCAGCACGAACGCCCCCTACAGGGGTCAAGAGTCCCAGTACTTC
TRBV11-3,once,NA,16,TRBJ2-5,CASSLVSSGLQETQYF,TGTGCCAGCAGCTTAGTTTCCAGCGGCCTACAAGAGACCCAGTACTTC
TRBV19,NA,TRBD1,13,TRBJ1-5,CASKGQRNQPQHF,TGTGCCAGTAAGGGACAGCGAAATCAGCCCCAGCATTTT
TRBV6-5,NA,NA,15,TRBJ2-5,CASSYEGGEVETQYF,TGTGCCAGCAGTTACGAAGGGGGAGAAGTGGAGACCCAGTACTTC
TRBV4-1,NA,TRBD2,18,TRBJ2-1,CASSRDFGTSTYVGEQFF,TGCGCCAGCAGCCGGGACTTCGGGACTAGCACCTATGTAGGTGAGCAGTTCTTC
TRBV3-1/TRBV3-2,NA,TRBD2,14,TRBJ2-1,CASRGTSGGYEQFF,TGTGCCAGCAGGGGGACTAGCGGGGGGTATGAGCAGTTCTTC
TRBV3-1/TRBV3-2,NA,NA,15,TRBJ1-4,CASSQGGGGNEKLFF,TGTGCCAGCAGCCAAGGGGGAGGGGGTAATGAAAAACTGTTTTTT
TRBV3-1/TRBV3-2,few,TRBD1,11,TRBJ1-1,CASSHNRGTFF,TGTGCCAGCAGCCATAACAGGGGGACTTTCTTT
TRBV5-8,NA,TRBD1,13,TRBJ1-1,CASSLRYDRESFF,TGTGCCAGCAGCTTGAGGTACGACAGGGAATCTTTCTTT
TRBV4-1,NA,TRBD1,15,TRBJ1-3,CASSLTGTAGNTIYF,TGCGCCAGCAGCCTGACCGGGACAGCTGGAAACACCATATATTTT
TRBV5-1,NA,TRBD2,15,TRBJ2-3,CASSPVSGSPDTQYF,TGCGCCAGCAGCCCGGTAAGCGGGAGCCCAGATACGCAGTATTTT
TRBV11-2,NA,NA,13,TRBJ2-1,CASSSTGANEQFF,TGTGCCAGCAGCTCCACGGGAGCAAATGAGCAGTTCTTC
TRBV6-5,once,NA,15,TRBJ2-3,CASSPDRGGTDTQYF,TGTGCCAGCAGCCCCGACCGCGGAGGCACAGATACGCAGTATTTT
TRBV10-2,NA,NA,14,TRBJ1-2,CASSISAGGYGYTF,TGCGCCAGCAGCATCAGCGCGGGAGGCTATGGCTACACCTTC
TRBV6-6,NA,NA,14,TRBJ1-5,CASSSLPQGQPQHF,TGTGCCAGCAGTTCCCTTCCCCAGGGACAGCCCCAGCATTTT
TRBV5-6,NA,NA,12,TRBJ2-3,CASSLGADTQYF,TGTGCCAGCAGCTTGGGAGCAGATACGCAGTATTTT
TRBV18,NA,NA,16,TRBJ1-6,CASSPLTAQGDSPLHF,TGTGCCAGCTCACCACTTACTGCACAGGGAGATTCACCCCTCCACTTT
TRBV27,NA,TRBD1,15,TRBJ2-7,CASSLSGTGWDEQYF,TGTGCCAGCAGTTTATCTGGGACAGGGTGGGACGAGCAGTACTTC
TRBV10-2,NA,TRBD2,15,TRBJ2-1,CASTLGLAGSNEQFF,TGCGCCAGCACCCTAGGACTAGCGGGATCCAATGAGCAGTTCTTC
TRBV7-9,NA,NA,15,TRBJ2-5,CASSLGIEGRETQYF,TGTGCCAGCAGCTTAGGTATAGAGGGCCGGGAGACCCAGTACTTC
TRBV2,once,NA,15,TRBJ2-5,CASSALRGGQETQYF,TGTGCCAGCAGTGCCCTCAGGGGCGGACAAGAGACCCAGTACTTC